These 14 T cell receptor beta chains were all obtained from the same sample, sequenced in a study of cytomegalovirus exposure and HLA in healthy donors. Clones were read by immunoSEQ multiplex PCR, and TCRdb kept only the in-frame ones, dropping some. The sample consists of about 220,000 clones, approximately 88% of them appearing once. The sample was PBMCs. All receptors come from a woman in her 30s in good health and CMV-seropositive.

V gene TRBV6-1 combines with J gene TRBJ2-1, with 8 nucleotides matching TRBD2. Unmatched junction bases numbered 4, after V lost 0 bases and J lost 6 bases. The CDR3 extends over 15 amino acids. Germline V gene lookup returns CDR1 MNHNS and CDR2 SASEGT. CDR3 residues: CASSEAAGASNEQFF. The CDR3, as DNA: TGTGCCAGCAGTGAAGCAGCGGGAGCTAGCAATGAGCAGTTCTTC.

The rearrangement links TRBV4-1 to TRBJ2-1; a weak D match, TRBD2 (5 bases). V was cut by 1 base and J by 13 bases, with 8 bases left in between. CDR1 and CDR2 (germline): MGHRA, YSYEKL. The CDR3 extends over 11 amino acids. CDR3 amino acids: CASSQGADQFF. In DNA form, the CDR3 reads TGCGCCAGCAGCCAAGGAGCGGATCAGTTCTTC.

CDR3 DNA: TGTGCCAGCAGGAGATCTAGCGGTAATACGCAGTATTTT. As protein: CASRRSSGNTQYF. The chain carries TRBV6-5 and TRBJ2-3, with 7 bases identical to TRBD2. After removal of 6 bases from V and 7 bases from J, the junction contained 7 bases not matched to a gene. Germline CDR1 is MNHEY and CDR2 is SVGAGI. The CDR3 runs 13 residues.

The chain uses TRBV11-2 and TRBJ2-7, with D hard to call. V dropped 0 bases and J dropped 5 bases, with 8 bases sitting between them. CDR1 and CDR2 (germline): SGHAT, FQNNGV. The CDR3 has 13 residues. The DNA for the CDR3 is TGTGCCAGCAGCTTAGATATGGGCAACGAGCAGTACTTC. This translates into CASSLDMGNEQYF.

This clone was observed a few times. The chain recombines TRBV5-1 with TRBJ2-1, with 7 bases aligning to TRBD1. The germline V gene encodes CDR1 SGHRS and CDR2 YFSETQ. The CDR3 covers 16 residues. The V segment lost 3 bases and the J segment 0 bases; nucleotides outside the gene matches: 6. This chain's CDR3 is CASSSRQGLSYNEQFF. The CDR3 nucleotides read TGCGCCAGCAGCTCAAGACAGGGTCTCTCCTACAATGAGCAGTTCTTC.

CDR3 in amino acids: CASSLVQANTIYF. CDR3 sequence (DNA): TGTGCCAGCAGCTTAGTACAGGCAAACACCATATATTTT. The chain employs TRBV11-2 and TRBJ1-3, with TRBD1 as a possible D gene (5 bases). Germline V lookup: CDR1 SGHAT, CDR2 FQNNGV. The CDR3 is 13 residues long. Trimming pared 1 base from V and 6 bases from J, leaving 7 bases between.

The CDR3 DNA reads TGTGCCAGCAGCTTAGAGGAGGGATCGGACACCGGGGAGCTGTTTTTT. Encoded protein: CASSLEEGSDTGELFF. The rearrangement uses TRBV11-3 and TRBJ2-2; TRBD2 is a possible D gene (6 bases). Germline V lookup: CDR1 SGHNT, CDR2 YENEEA. Trimming took 0 bases from V and 3 from J, leaving 11 bases between them. The CDR3 is made up of 16 amino acids.

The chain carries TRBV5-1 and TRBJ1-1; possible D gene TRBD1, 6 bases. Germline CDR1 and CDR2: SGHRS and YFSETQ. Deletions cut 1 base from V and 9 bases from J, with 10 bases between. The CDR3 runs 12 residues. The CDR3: CASSLLQGKAFF. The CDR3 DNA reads TGCGCCAGCAGCTTGTTACAGGGTAAAGCTTTCTTT.

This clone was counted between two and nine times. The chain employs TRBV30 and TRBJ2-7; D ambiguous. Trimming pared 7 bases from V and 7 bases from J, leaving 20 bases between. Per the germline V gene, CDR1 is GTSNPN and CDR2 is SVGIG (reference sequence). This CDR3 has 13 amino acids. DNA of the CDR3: TGTGCCTTCCGTTGGCGTTGGGGTACGGAGCAGTACTTC. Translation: CAFRWRWGTEQYF.

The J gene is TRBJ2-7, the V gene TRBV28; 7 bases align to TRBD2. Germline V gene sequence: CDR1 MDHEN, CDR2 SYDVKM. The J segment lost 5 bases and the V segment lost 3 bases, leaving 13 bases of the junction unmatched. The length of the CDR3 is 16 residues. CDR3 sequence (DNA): TGTGCCAGCAGTTTTAGCGAGGGAGGGCCGGTCGACGAGCAGTACTTC. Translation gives CASSFSEGGPVDEQYF. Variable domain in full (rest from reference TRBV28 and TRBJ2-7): DVKVTQSSRYLVKRTGEKVFLECVQDMDHENMFWYRQDPGLGLRLIYFSYDVKMKEKGDIPEGYSVSREKKERFSLILESASTNQTSMYLCASSFSEGGPVDEQYFGPGTRLTVT.

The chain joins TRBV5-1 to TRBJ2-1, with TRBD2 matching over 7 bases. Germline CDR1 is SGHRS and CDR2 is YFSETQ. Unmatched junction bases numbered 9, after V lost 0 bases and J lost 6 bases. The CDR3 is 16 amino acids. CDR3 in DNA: TGCGCCAGCAGCTTGGTACCCCTAGCGGACCCCAATGAGCAGTTCTTC. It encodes CASSLVPLADPNEQFF.

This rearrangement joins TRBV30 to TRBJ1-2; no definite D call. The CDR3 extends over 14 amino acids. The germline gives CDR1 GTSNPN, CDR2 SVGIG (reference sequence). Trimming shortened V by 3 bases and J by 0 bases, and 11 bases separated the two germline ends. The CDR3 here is CAWSAGPTNYGYTF. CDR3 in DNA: TGTGCCTGGAGCGCCGGGCCAACTAACTATGGCTACACCTTC.

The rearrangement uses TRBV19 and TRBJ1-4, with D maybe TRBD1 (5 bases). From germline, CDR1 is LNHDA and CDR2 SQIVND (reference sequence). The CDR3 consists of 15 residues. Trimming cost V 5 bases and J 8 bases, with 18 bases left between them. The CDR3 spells CASSPQGRRGEKLFF. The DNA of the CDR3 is TGTGCCAGTAGTCCGCAGGGCCGCCGCGGGGAAAAACTGTTTTTT.

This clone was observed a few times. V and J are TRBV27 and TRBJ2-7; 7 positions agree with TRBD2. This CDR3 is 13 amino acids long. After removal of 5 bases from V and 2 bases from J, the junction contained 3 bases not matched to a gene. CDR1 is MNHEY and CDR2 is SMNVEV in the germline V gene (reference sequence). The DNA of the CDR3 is TGTGCCAGCAGTGGGGACTACGCCTACGAGCAGTACTTC. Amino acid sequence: CASSGDYAYEQYF.